A single sample gave rise to the 5 T cell receptor beta chains below, sequenced in a study of blood T cells in healthy people across ages. A sample-barcoded 5' primer and a J-beta primer mix were used in a second PCR of roughly 7 to 11 cycles. Using its own MiXCR run on the 5' RACE reads, TCRdb lists one record per CDR3 protein. The sample has hundreds of thousands of distinct CDR3 sequences, 58% seen once; the top ten hold around 37%. Sequencing was performed on blood. These receptor sequences come from a man between 60 and 75 years old in good health.

The rearrangement links TRBV10-1 to TRBJ1-5; 9 bases agree with TRBD1. This CDR3 is 16 amino acids long. From germline, CDR1 is WNHNN and CDR2 SYGVQD (reference sequence). V lost 9 bases and J lost 0; bases outside the gene matches: 9. The chain's CDR3 is CASGTGQPYSNQPQHF. For the CDR3, the DNA is TGCGCCAGTGGGACAGGGCAACCCTATAGCAATCAGCCCCAGCATTTT.

This chain uses TRBV10-3 with TRBJ2-5; D may be TRBD1 or TRBD2 (5 bases each). CDR1 and CDR2 from the germline V gene are ENHRY and SYGVKD. The CDR3 spans 14 residues. Trimming removed 2 bases from V and 5 bases from J, with 12 bases in between. The CDR3 reads CAISERGVLETQYF. The DNA of the CDR3 is TGTGCCATCAGTGAGAGAGGGGTTTTGGAGACCCAGTACTTC.

The chain employs TRBV27 and TRBJ1-2; D uncertain. V lost 0 bases to trimming and J lost 5 bases, with 13 bases between them. This CDR3 contains 15 residues. Germline CDR1 and CDR2: MNHEY and SMNVEV (reference sequence). CDR3 protein: CASSLSLQAAYGYTF. The CDR3 nucleotides are TGTGCCAGCAGTTTATCGCTCCAGGCGGCGTATGGCTACACCTTC.

CDR3 residues: CATSRVLAGLAKNIQYF. The CDR3 DNA reads as TGTGCCACCAGCAGAGTCCTAGCGGGGCTAGCCAAAAACATTCAGTACTTC. The chain joins TRBV15 to TRBJ2-4; 9 nucleotides align to TRBD2. V trimming: 1 base; J trimming: 0 bases; junction bases outside the gene matches: 4. Germline V gene data show CDR1 as LNHNV and CDR2 as YYDKDF (reference sequence). The CDR3 has 17 residues.

V is TRBV25-1 and J is TRBJ2-7, with 8 bases fitting TRBD2. After removal of 10 bases from V and 6 bases from J, the junction contained 8 bases not matched to a gene. Germline V gene sequence: CDR1 MGHDK, CDR2 SYGVNS. The CDR3 is 12 amino acids. The CDR3 sequence is CATRGLVREQYF. The CDR3 DNA reads as TGTGCCACCCGGGGACTAGTTCGCGAGCAGTACTTC.